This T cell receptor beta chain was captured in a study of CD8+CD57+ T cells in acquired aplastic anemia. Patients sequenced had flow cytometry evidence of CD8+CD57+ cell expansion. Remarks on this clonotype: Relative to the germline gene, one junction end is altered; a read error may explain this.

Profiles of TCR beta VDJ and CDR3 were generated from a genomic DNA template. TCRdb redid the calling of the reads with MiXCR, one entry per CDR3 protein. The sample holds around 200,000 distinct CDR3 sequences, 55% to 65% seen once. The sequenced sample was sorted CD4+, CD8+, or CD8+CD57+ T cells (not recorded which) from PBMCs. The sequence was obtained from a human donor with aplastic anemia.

CDR3 region: CASSLGPSGSSDERYF. CDR3 DNA sequence: TGTGCCAGCAGCTTGGGGCCTAGCGGGAGCAGCGACGAGCGGTACTTC. This chain connects TRBV7-9 to TRBJ2-7, with TRBD2 identical over 10 bases. The CDR3 is made up of 16 amino acids. CDR1 and CDR2 from the germline V gene are SEHNR and FQNEAQ (reference sequence).